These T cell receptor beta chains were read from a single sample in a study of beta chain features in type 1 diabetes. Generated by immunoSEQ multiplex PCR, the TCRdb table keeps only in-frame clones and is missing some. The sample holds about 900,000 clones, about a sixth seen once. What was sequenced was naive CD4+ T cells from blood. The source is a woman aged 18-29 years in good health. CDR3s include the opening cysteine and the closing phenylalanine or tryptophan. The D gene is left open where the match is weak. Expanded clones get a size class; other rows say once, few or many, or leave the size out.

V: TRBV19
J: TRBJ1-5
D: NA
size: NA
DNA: TGTGCCAGTAGCATAGGACAATCGTATCAGCCCCAGCATTTT
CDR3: CASSIGQSYQPQHF

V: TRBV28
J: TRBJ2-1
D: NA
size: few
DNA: TGTGCCAGCAGTTTTAAGGTCCGCTCCTACAATGAGCAGTTCTTC
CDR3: CASSFKVRSYNEQFF

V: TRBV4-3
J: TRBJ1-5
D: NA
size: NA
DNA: TGCGCCAGCAGCCAAGAACCCAGGGCCGAGGGGCCCCAGCATTTT
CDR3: CASSQEPRAEGPQHF

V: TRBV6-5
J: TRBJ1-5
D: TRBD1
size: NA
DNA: TGTGCCAGCGGGACAGCAGCCCAGCCCCAGCATTTT
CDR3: CASGTAAQPQHF

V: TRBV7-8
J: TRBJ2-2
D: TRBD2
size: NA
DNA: TGTGCCAGCAGCTTAGGAAGTGGCGGGAGAAGGACCGGGGAGCTGTTTTTT
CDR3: CASSLGSGGRRTGELFF

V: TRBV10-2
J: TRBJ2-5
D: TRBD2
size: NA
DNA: TGCGCCAGCACCGAACTAGCGGGAGAAGAGACCCAGTACTTC
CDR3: CASTELAGEETQYF

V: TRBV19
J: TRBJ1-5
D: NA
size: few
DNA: TGTGCCAGTAGGAGGGACCCGAATCAGCCCCAGCATTTT
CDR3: CASRRDPNQPQHF

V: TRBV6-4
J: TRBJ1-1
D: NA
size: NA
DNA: TGTGCCAGCAGTGTCCCCTCGGGGATGAACACTGAAGCTTTCTTT
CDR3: CASSVPSGMNTEAFF

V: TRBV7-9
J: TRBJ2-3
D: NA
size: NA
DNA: TGTGCCAGCAGCCCCGCCCTGGTTAGAACAGATACGCAGTATTTT
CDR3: CASSPALVRTDTQYF

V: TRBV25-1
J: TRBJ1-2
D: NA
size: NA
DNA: TGTGCCAGCAGTGAACAGGAGGCAGGGGTTCGGGGCTACACCTTC
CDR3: CASSEQEAGVRGYTF

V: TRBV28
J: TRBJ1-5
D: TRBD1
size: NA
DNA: TGTGCCAGCAGTTTAAGGGACAGGAGTTATCAGCCCCAGCATTTT
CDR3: CASSLRDRSYQPQHF

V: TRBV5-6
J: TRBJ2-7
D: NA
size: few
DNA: TGTGCCAGCAGCAAGGGACACCTACTCTACGAGCAGTACTTC
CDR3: CASSKGHLLYEQYF

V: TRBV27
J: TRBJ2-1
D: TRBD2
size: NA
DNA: TGTGCCAGCAGTTTATTAGCGGGAGTTGACAATGAGCAGTTCTTC
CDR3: CASSLLAGVDNEQFF

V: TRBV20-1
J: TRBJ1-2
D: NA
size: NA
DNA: TGCAGTGCTAGAGGAATCTATGGCTACACCTTC
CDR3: CSARGIYGYTF

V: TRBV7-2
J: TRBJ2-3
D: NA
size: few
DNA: TGTGCCAGCAGCTTACGGAGGGACAGCACAGATACGCAGTATTTT
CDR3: CASSLRRDSTDTQYF

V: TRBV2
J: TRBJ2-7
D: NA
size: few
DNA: TGTGCCAGCAGTGAAAAAGGATACGAGCAGTACTTC
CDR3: CASSEKGYEQYF

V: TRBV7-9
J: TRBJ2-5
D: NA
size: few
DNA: TGTGCCAGCATTGGTGGGGCAGGGGTACGAGAGACCCAGTACTTC
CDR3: CASIGGAGVRETQYF

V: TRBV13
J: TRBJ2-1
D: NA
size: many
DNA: TGTGCCAGCAGCTCAAGCGCGAATGAGCAGTTCTTC
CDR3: CASSSSANEQFF